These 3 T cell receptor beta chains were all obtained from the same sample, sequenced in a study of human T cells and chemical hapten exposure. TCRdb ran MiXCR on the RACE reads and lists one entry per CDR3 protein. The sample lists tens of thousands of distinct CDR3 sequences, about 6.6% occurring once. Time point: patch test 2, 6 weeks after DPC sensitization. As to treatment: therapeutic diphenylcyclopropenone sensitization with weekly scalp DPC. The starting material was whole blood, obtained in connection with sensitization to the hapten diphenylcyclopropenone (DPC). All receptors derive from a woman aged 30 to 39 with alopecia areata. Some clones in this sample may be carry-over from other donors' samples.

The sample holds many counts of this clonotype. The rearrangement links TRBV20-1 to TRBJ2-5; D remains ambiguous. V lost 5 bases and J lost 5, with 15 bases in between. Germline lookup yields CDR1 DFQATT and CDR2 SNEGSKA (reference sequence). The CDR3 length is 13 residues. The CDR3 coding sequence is TGCAGTGCTGGCGTGTCCAGCAGCGAGACCCAGTACTTC. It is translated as CSAGVSSSETQYF.

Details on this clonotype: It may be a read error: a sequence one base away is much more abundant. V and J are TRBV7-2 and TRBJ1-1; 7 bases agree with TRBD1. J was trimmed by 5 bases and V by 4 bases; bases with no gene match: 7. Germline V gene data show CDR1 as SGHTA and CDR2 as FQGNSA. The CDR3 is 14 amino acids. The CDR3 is CASSSTTGRTEAFF. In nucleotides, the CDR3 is TGTGCCAGCAGCTCGACGACAGGGAGGACTGAAGCTTTCTTT.

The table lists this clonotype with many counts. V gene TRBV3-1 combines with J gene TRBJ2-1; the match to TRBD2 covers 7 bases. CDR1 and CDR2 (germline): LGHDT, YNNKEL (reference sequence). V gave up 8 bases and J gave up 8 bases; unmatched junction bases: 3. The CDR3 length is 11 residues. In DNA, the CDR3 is TGTGCCAGCGGGACTACCGATGAGCAGTTCTTC. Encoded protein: CASGTTDEQFF.